This TCR beta chain is drawn from a study of blood T cell repertoires in COVID-19. In the study overall: PBMCs, B-cell-depleted T cells, or T cells provided the cDNA or gDNA that made up the material.

As processed by the authors: Cell counts per sample came from amplifying reference gene primers. Measured with immunoSEQ multiplex PCR; TCRdb has only the in-frame clones, and not every one. Clone size and V and J calls were adopted from that table, with D and trimming inferred from the DNA. The table includes more than 25,000 clones, 55% to 80% detected once. This receptor was taken from a human donor in a cohort sampled during active COVID-19. Sequences were obtained from peripheral blood.

CDR3 DNA: TGTGCCAGCAGCTTCCAGGGGGCTACGGGCACTGAAGCTTTCTTT. Its protein is CASSFQGATGTEAFF. The V and J genes are TRBV5-8 and TRBJ1-1; 8 nucleotides match TRBD1. The CDR3 spans 15 residues. V trimming: 2 bases; J trimming: 4 bases; junction bases outside the gene matches: 7. CDR1 and CDR2 from the germline V gene are SGHTS and YDEGEE.